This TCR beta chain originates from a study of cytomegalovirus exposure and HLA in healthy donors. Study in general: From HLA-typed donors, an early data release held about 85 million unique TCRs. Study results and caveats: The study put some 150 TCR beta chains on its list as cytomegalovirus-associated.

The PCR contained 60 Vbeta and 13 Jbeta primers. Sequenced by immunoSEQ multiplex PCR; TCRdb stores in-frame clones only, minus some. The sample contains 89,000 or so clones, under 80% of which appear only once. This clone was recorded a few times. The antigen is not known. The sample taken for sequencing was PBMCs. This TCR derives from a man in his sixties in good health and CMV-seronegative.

CDR3 DNA: TGTGCCAGCAGCGTAGGGGCAGGGAATAAGGAAAAACTGTTTTTT. It specifies CASSVGAGNKEKLFF. This chain links TRBV9 with TRBJ1-4; D perhaps matches TRBD1 (5 bases). V lost 0 bases to trimming and J lost 8 bases, with 14 bases between them. The CDR3 has 15 residues. From germline, CDR1 is SGDLS and CDR2 YYNGEE. Complete variable domain (other parts from reference TRBV9 and TRBJ1-4): DSGVTQTPKHLITATGQRVTLRCSPRSGDLSVYWYQQSLDQGLQFLIQYYNGEERAKGNILERFSAQQFPDLHSELNLSSLELGDSALYFCASSVGAGNKEKLFFGSGTQLSVL.